This TCR beta chain was found in a study of radiation and T cells in renal cell carcinoma. Study-wide results and caveats: Top tumor clonotypes rose in blood 2 weeks post-radiation, then contracted.

Clones were sequenced by immunoSEQ multiplex PCR, and TCRdb holds only the in-frame ones, with some missing. The sample comprises over 90,000 clones, roughly 88% of which are singletons, and around 7.9% rests with the top ten. Time point given: blood 4 weeks post-SBRT, at nephrectomy. As for treatment: 15 Gy SBRT to primary tumor, nephrectomy 4 weeks later. The tumor was a clear cell renal cell carcinoma. This clone turned up a few times. The target antigen is unknown. There are 19 residues in the CDR3. In germline, CDR1 is ENHRY, CDR2 SYGVKD. J was trimmed by 4 bases and V by 0 bases; bases with no gene match: 14.

The sample was blood, taken from a patient whose treatment included radiotherapy and nephrectomy. The rearrangement joins TRBV10-3 to TRBJ1-4, with 7 bases lining up with TRBD1. This clonotype originated in a man in his fifties or sixties with renal cell carcinoma. The CDR3 here is CAISESAGTEGGYNEKLFF. Here the CDR3 DNA reads TGTGCCATCAGTGAGTCAGCCGGGACAGAGGGGGGCTATAATGAAAAACTGTTTTTT.